This entry concerns a single T cell receptor (beta chain). The data derive from a study of blood T cell repertoires in COVID-19. Sequenced by immunoSEQ multiplex PCR; TCRdb stores in-frame clones only, minus some. Altogether about 59,000 clones are present, around 73% being singletons, with the ten largest covering around 12%. V shed 4 bases and J shed 4 bases, with 10 bases lying between them. CDR1 MGHDK and CDR2 SYGVNS come from the germline V gene. This CDR3 has 14 residues. The sequence was obtained from a man at least 80 years old with acute or convalescent COVID-19. The sample consisted of peripheral blood. The chain couples TRBV25-1 to TRBJ2-2, with D possibly matching TRBD1 (5 bases). CDR3 DNA sequence: TGTGCCAGCAGTGCGCAGGGTATCACCGGGGAGCTGTTTTTT. Its translation is CASSAQGITGELFF.